This is a list of T cell receptor beta chains from one sample in a study of cytomegalovirus exposure and HLA in healthy donors. Clones were read by immunoSEQ multiplex PCR, and TCRdb kept only the in-frame ones, dropping some. Of approximately 67,000 clones listed, approximately 67% are singletons. Input material: PBMCs. These receptors were collected from a woman in her 30s in good health and CMV-seronegative. Both conserved end residues are part of each CDR3. D genes are given only for firm matches. Clone size appears in some rows only: once, few, many, or a class for an expanded clone.

DNA	CDR3	J	D	V	size
TGTGCCAGCAGCCCTTTCTATGGGGGCCTCTACGAGCAGTACTTC	CASSPFYGGLYEQYF	TRBJ2-7	.	TRBV7-3	.
TGTGCCAGCAGCTTAGGCATATCGGGGGTTGAGCAGTTCTTC	CASSLGISGVEQFF	TRBJ2-1	.	TRBV7-3	.
TGTGCCAGCAGCTCCTACAGGGGAGTAGGTTATAGGGACACTGAAGCTTTCTTT	CASSSYRGVGYRDTEAFF	TRBJ1-1	TRBD1	TRBV7-9	.
TGTGCCAGCCCTCCAGGAGGGGTGTCCAATCAGCCCCAGCATTTT	CASPPGGVSNQPQHF	TRBJ1-5	.	TRBV5-8	.
TGTGCCAGCAGCACCGGACAGGGCCAGCCCCAGCATTTT	CASSTGQGQPQHF	TRBJ1-5	TRBD1	TRBV11-2	few
TGTGCCAGCAGTGATAGCGGATACTATGGCTACACCTTC	CASSDSGYYGYTF	TRBJ1-2	.	TRBV2	.
TGTGCCAGCAGCCACATGACAGGGGAGGGCACAGATACGCAGTATTTT	CASSHMTGEGTDTQYF	TRBJ2-3	TRBD1	TRBV5-5	.
TGTGCCATCAGTGCTAGGCGGTCCGAAGCGAACACCGGGGAGCTGTTTTTT	CAISARRSEANTGELFF	TRBJ2-2	.	TRBV10-3	.
TGTGCCAGCAGCCAAACTATAGATACCCAGTACTTC	CASSQTIDTQYF	TRBJ2-5	.	TRBV6-5	few
TGTGCCAGCAGCTTAGGACAGTTCAATGAGCAGTTCTTC	CASSLGQFNEQFF	TRBJ2-1	.	TRBV7-2	.
TGTGCCAGCAGCTCCAACAGGGTTTCACCCCTCCACTTT	CASSSNRVSPLHF	TRBJ1-6	.	TRBV7-8	.
TGCAGCGTCCTAGCGGGGGGGCCGGATGAGCAGTTCTTC	CSVLAGGPDEQFF	TRBJ2-1	TRBD2	TRBV29-1	.
TGTGCCAGCAGCTTAGTCCGGGAGGGTTCCTGGGCTTTCTTT	CASSLVREGSWAFF	TRBJ1-1	.	TRBV4-2	.
TGTGCCAGCAGTGGCAGAAACTATGGCTACACCTTC	CASSGRNYGYTF	TRBJ1-2	.	TRBV2	.
TGTGCCAGTAGTATTCGCAGTAGCAATCAGCCCCAGCATTTT	CASSIRSSNQPQHF	TRBJ1-5	.	TRBV19	.
TGTGCCATCAGTCTAGCGGGGGGGACAGATACGCAGTATTTT	CAISLAGGTDTQYF	TRBJ2-3	TRBD2	TRBV10-3	.
TGTGCCTGGAGTCCCTCGGAAACAGGAAACAAGTACTTC	CAWSPSETGNKYF	TRBJ2-5	.	TRBV30	.
TGTGCCAGCAGCTTAGCGTTTGCAGGCATGAACACCGGGGAGCTGTTTTTT	CASSLAFAGMNTGELFF	TRBJ2-2	.	TRBV7-2	.
TGTGCCAGCAGTTACTCCAGCGGGGGGGCCGCAGAGACCCAGTACTTC	CASSYSSGGAAETQYF	TRBJ2-5	TRBD2	TRBV6-5	once
TGTGCCAGCAGCCCCCCGGGACAGATCTATGGCTACACCTTC	CASSPPGQIYGYTF	TRBJ1-2	TRBD1	TRBV13	.
TGCGCCAGCAGCTTGGCAGGGACTAGCGGGGGTCAAAACATTCAGTACTTC	CASSLAGTSGGQNIQYF	TRBJ2-4	TRBD2	TRBV5-1	.
TGCAGCGTTGAAGATCCCACTAGCAAAGAGACCCAGTACTTC	CSVEDPTSKETQYF	TRBJ2-5	.	TRBV29-1	.
TGTGCCAACAGCCTTAGCGGGATAATAACCTCGGGAGGGCAGTTCTTC	CANSLSGIITSGGQFF	TRBJ2-1	TRBD2	TRBV5-6	.
TGTGCCAGCAGCTTACAGGGCGATAATTCACCCCTCCACTTT	CASSLQGDNSPLHF	TRBJ1-6	.	TRBV11-1	.
TGTGCCAGCAGCTCTGGAGGGACTAGCGGAGACTGGAGCACAGATACGCAGTATTTT	CASSSGGTSGDWSTDTQYF	TRBJ2-3	TRBD2	TRBV13	.
TGTGCCAGCACCACAGGGCTCCTCGGGGATACGCAGTATTTT	CASTTGLLGDTQYF	TRBJ2-3	.	TRBV2	.
TGTGCCAGTAGTCGAGCGGGAGTTACCACAGATACGCAGTATTTT	CASSRAGVTTDTQYF	TRBJ2-3	TRBD2	TRBV19	.
TGCGCCAGCAGCCAGCTAGGTTGGGAGACCCAGTACTTC	CASSQLGWETQYF	TRBJ2-5	.	TRBV4-3	few
TGTGCCTGGAGTATCGGTTTCAATCAGCCCCAGCATTTT	CAWSIGFNQPQHF	TRBJ1-5	.	TRBV30	.
TGCGCCAGCAGCTCGGGGACAGGGACTGAAGCTTTCTTT	CASSSGTGTEAFF	TRBJ1-1	TRBD1	TRBV5-1	few
TGTGCCAGCAGCTTGGGGTTGGTCGGGGGGGGCAATCAGCCCCAGCATTTT	CASSLGLVGGGNQPQHF	TRBJ1-5	.	TRBV5-6	.
TGTGCCACCAGCAGAGTGGCGGGACGAGTCACTGAAGCTTTCTTT	CATSRVAGRVTEAFF	TRBJ1-1	.	TRBV15	.
TGTTCCAGCAGTCGGACTCCAGCGGCGAACACCGGGGAGCTGTTTTTT	CSSSRTPAANTGELFF	TRBJ2-2	.	TRBV7-9	.
TGCGCCAGCAGCGAGGGGACAGGGGGGAATCAGCCCCAGCATTTT	CASSEGTGGNQPQHF	TRBJ1-5	TRBD1	TRBV9	.
TGTGCCAGTAGTATTGGGGACAGCGAGCGGTACGAGCAGTACTTC	CASSIGDSERYEQYF	TRBJ2-7	TRBD1	TRBV19	.
TGTGCCAGCTCACCACAGGGGGGGCCCGGGGACAATGAGCAGTTCTTC	CASSPQGGPGDNEQFF	TRBJ2-1	.	TRBV18	few
TGTGCCAGCAGCTTAGATAGCAGGGGTGGTGAAAAACTGTTTTTT	CASSLDSRGGEKLFF	TRBJ1-4	.	TRBV11-2	.
TGTGCCAGTCGGGACTCACGAACGAGGAGCACAGATACGCAGTATTTT	CASRDSRTRSTDTQYF	TRBJ2-3	.	TRBV19	.
TGTGCCAGCGGCGGCGGATTAAACTCCTACGAGCAGTACTTC	CASGGGLNSYEQYF	TRBJ2-7	.	TRBV2	.
TGTGCCTGGAGTGTAAAGGGGAACCAGAATGAAAAACTGTTTTTT	CAWSVKGNQNEKLFF	TRBJ1-4	.	TRBV30	.
TGCGCCAGCAGCCCGGGCGGGGGGGCAGATACGCAGTATTTT	CASSPGGGADTQYF	TRBJ2-3	TRBD2	TRBV4-1	.
TGTGCCAGCAGCCAGGAGGGTAAGCGTCAAGCTTTCTTT	CASSQEGKRQAFF	TRBJ1-1	.	TRBV5-4	.